This note documents a single T cell receptor (beta chain) sequence. The CDR3 contains 14 residues. Trimming cost V 7 bases and J 6 bases, with 16 bases left between them. Looked up from germline, CDR1 is KGHSY and CDR2 is FQNENV. The sample originates from a study of long-term antiretroviral therapy in people with HIV. A v3.0 immunoSEQ assay was performed at survey level. Clones were read by immunoSEQ multiplex PCR, and TCRdb kept only the in-frame ones, dropping some. The sample has fewer than 20,000 clones; around 91% are singletons. The receptor's source is a man in his fifties or sixties with HIV. V is TRBV16 and J is TRBJ1-5, with D perhaps TRBD1 (6 bases). The sequencing used unsorted PBMCs, collected 4.2 years after starting antiretroviral therapy. CDR3 region: CASMGGVDGQPQHF. The CDR3 nucleotides read TGTGCCAGCATGGGGGGCGTAGATGGTCAGCCCCAGCATTTT.